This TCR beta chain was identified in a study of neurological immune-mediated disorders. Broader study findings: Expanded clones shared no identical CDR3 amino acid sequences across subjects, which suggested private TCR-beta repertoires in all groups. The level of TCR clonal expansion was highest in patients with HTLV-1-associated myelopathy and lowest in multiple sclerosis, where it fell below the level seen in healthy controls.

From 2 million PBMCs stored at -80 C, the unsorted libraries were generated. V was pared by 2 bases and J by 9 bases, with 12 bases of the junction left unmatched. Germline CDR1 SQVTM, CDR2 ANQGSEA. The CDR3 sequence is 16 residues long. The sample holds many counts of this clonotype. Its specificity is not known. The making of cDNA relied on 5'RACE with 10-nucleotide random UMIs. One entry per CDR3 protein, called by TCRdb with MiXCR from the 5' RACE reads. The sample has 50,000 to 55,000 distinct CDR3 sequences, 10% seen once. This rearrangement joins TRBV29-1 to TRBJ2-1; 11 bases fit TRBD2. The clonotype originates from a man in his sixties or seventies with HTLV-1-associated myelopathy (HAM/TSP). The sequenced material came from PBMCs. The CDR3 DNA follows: TGCAGCGTTGAAAGTCTAGCGGGAGGAGGGTACGGTGAGCAGTTCTTC. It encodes CSVESLAGGGYGEQFF.